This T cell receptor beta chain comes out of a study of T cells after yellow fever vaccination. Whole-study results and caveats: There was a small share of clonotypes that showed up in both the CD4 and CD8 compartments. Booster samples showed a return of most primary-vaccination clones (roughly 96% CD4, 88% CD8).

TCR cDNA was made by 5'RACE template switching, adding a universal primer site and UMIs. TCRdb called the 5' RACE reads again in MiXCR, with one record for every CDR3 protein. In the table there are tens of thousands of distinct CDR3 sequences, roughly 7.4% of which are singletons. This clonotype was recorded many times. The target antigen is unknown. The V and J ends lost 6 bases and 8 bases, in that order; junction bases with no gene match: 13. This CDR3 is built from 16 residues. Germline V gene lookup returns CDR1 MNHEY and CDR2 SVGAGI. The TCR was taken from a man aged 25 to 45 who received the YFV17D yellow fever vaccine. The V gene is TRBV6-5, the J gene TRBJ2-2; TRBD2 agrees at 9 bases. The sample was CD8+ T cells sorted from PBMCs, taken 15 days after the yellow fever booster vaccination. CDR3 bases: TGTGCCAGCAGCCCCCCCCGGATAGCGGGAGTTGGGGAGCTGTTTTTT. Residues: CASSPPRIAGVGELFF.